This note documents a single T cell receptor beta chain sequence. Its antigen is currently unknown. Each TCR beta cDNA library carried unique molecular identifiers. The T cell input of about 0.85 to 10 million gave roughly 0.5 million cDNA molecules. TCRdb itself ran the PCR reads through MiXCR, one entry per CDR3 protein. The repertoire holds approximately 630,000 distinct CDR3 sequences, with over 45% as singletons. This sample stems from a study of post-analysis software for immune sequencing data. Study-level points and caveats: In patients, about five TRBV segments were more frequent than in controls, with TRBV5-6, TRBV5-1 and TRBV20-1 among them. Normalized Chao1 diversity was significantly reduced in patients versus controls.

There are 17 residues in the CDR3. The ends were cut back, 0 bases at V and 0 bases at J, with 9 bases in the middle. Germline V CDR1 and CDR2: SGHVS, FNYEAQ. The V and J genes are TRBV7-6 and TRBJ2-6, with D tentatively TRBD1 or TRBD2 (5 bases each). Sequenced material: blood. The receptor was derived from a girl aged 2-10 years with multiple sclerosis. CDR3 DNA sequence: TGTGCCAGCAGCTTAGCGTCAGGGACCTCTGGGGCCAACGTCCTGACTTTC. This codes for CASSLASGTSGANVLTF.